The sequence of this T cell receptor (beta chain) was determined in a study of T cell responses to AZD1222 COVID-19 vaccine. This CDR3 has 13 residues. V was clipped by 3 bases and J by 4 bases, with 8 bases between them. Per germline, CDR1 SGDLS and CDR2 YYNGEE. Libraries were prepared by immunoSEQ multiplex PCR; TCRdb keeps only in-frame clonotypes and omits some of them. This sample has more than 95,000 clones; roughly nine tenths occur once, and the top ten carry roughly 4.4%. The V and J genes are TRBV9 and TRBJ1-3; D uncertain. The receptor was isolated from an adult in good health. This material consisted of peripheral blood, taken on day 0 of AZD1222 vaccination. The CDR3 sequence is CASSANNGNTIYF. The CDR3 coding sequence is TGTGCCAGCAGCGCAAACAACGGAAACACCATATATTTT.